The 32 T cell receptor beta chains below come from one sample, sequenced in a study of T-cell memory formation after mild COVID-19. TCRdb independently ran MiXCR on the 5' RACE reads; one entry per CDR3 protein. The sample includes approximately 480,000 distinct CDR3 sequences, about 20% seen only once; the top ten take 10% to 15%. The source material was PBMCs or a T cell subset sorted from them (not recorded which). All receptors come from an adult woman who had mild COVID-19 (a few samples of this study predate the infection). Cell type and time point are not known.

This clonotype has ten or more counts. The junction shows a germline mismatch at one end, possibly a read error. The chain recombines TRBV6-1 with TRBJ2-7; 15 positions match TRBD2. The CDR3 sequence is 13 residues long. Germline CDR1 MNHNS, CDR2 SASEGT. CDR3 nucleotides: TGCGCCAGCGGACTAGCGGGAGGGTACGAGCAGTACTTC. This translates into CASGLAGGYEQYF.

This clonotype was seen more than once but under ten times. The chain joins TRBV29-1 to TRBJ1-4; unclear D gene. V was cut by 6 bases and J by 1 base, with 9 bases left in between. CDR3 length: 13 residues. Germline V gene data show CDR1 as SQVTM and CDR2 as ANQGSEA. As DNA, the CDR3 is TGCAGCGTCAAAGACGGAACTAATGAAAAACTGTTTTTT. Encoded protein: CSVKDGTNEKLFF.

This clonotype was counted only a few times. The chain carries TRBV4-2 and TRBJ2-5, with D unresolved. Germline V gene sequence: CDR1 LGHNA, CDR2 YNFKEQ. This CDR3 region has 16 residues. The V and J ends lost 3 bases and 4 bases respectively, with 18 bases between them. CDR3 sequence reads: CASSHYGPPTTETQYF. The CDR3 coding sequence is TGTGCCAGCAGCCACTATGGGCCCCCAACTACAGAGACCCAGTACTTC.

In nucleotides, the CDR3 is TGTGCCAGCAGCGGACTAGCGGGAAAGAACGAGCAGTACTTC. Its protein product is CASSGLAGKNEQYF. The chain links TRBV6-5 to TRBJ2-7; 12 bases map to TRBD2. The CDR3 runs to 14 residues. Trimming removed 6 bases from V and 5 bases from J; junction bases left unmatched: 5. Germline CDR1 and CDR2: MNHEY and SVGAGI.

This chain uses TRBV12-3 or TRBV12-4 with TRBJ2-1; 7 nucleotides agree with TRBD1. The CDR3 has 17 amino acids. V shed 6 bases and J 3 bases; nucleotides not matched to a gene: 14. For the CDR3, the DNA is TGTGCCAGCAGAGCTACCCTAGGGGACAGAAACTACAATGAGCAGTTCTTC. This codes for CASRATLGDRNYNEQFF.

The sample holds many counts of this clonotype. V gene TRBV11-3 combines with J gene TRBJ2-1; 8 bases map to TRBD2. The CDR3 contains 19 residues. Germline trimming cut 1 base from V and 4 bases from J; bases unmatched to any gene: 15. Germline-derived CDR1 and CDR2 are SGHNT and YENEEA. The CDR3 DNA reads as TGTGCCAGCAGCTTAGCGGGAGGGCCAATGCAGGGGCCTTACAATGAGCAGTTCTTC. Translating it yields CASSLAGGPMQGPYNEQFF. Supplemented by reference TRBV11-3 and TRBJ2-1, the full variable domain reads EAGVVQSPRYKIIEKKQPVAFWCNPISGHNTLYWYLQNLGQGPELLIRYENEEAVDDSQLPKDRFSAERLKGVDSTLKIQPAELGDSAVYLCASSLAGGPMQGPYNEQFFGPGTRLTVL.

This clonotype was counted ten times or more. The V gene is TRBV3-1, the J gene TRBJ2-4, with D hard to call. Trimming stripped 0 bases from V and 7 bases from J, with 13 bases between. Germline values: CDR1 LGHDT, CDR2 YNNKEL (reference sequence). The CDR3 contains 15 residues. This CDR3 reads CASSQEWATPNIQYF. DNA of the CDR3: TGTGCCAGCAGCCAAGAATGGGCAACACCTAACATTCAGTACTTC.

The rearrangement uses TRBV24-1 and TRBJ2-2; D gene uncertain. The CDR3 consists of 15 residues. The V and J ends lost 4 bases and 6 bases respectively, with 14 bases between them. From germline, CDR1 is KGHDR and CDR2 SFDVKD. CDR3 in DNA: TGTGCCACCAGTGACCAGTCCCGGGCGGCCGGGGAGCTGTTTTTT. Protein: CATSDQSRAAGELFF.

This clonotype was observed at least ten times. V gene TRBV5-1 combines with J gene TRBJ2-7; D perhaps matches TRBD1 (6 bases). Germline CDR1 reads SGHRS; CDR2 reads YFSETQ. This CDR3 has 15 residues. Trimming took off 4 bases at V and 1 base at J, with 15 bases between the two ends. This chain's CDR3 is CASSPEGQRSYEQYF. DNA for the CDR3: TGCGCCAGCAGCCCCGAAGGACAGAGGTCCTACGAGCAGTACTTC.

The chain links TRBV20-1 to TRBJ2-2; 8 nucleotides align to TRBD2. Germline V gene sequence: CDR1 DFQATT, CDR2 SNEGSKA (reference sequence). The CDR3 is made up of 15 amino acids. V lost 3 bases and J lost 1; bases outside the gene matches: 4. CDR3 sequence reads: CSASAGGRNTGELFF. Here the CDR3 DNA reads TGCAGTGCTAGTGCGGGGGGCCGGAACACCGGGGAGCTGTTTTTT.

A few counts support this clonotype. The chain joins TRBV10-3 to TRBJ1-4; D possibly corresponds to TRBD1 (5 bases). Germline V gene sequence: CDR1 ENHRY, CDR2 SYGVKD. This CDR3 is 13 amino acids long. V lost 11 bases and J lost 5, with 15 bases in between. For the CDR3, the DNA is TGTGCCGTTAATTCGGAGGGGAATGAAAAACTGTTTTTT. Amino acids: CAVNSEGNEKLFF.

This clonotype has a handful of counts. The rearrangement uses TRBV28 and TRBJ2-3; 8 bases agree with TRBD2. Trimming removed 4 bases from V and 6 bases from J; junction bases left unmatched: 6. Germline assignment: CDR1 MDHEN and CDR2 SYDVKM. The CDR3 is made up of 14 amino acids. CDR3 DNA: TGTGCCAGCAGTTCGGGGGGGCTTCGGGATACGCAGTATTTT. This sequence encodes CASSSGGLRDTQYF.

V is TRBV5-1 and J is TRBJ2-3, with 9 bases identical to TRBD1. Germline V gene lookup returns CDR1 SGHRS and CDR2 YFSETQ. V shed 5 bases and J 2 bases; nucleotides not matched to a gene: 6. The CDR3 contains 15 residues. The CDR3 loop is CASSFGTGITDTQYF. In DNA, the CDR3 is TGCGCCAGCAGTTTCGGGACAGGGATCACAGATACGCAGTATTTT.

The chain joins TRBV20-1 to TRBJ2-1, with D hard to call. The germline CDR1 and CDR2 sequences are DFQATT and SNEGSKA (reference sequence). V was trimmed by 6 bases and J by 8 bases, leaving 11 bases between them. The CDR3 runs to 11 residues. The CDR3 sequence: CSAPTVDEQFF. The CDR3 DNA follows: TGCAGTGCCCCGACTGTGGATGAGCAGTTCTTC.

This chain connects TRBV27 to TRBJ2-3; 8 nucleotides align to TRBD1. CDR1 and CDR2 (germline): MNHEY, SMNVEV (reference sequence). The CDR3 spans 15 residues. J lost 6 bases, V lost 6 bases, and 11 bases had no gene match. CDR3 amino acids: CASSSGTGLVDTQYF. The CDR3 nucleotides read TGTGCCAGCAGCTCTGGGACAGGCTTAGTGGATACGCAGTATTTT.

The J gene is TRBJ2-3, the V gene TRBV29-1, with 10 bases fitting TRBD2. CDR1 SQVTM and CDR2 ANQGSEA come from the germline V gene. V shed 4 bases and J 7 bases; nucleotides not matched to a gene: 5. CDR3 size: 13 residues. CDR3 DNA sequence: TGCAGCGTTGTTCCAGCGGGGGGGTATACGCAGTATTTT. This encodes CSVVPAGGYTQYF.

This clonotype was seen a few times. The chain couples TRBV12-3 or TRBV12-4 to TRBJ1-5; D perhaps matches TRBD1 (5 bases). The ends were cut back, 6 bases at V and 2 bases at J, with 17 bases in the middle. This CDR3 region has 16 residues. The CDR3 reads CASSLGDVRGNQPQHF. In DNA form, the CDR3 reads TGTGCCAGCAGCCTTGGGGACGTTCGCGGCAATCAGCCCCAGCATTTT.

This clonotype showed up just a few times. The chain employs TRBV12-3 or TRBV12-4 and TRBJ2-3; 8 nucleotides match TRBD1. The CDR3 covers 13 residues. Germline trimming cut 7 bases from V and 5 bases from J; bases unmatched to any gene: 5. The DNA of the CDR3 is TGTGCCAGCAAGCCCGGGACAGGAGATACGCAGTATTTT. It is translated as CASKPGTGDTQYF.

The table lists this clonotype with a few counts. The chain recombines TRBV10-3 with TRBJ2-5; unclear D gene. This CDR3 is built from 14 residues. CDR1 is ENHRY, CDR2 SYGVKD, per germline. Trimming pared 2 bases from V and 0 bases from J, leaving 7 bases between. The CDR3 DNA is TGTGCCATCAGTGAGGGGCCTAACCAAGAGACCCAGTACTTC. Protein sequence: CAISEGPNQETQYF.

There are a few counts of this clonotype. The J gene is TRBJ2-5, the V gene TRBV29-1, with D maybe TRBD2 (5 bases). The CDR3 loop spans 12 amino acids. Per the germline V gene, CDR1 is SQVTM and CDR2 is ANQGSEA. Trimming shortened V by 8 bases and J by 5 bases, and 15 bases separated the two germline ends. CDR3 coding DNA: TGCAGCCTCCGGGGAATAGAGGAGACCCAGTACTTC. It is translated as CSLRGIEETQYF.

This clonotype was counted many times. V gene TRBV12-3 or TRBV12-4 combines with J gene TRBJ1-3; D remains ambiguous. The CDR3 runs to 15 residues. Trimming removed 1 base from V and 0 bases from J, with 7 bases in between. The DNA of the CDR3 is TGTGCCAGCAGTTTAGGTGGCATCTCTGGAAACACCATATATTTT. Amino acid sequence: CASSLGGISGNTIYF.

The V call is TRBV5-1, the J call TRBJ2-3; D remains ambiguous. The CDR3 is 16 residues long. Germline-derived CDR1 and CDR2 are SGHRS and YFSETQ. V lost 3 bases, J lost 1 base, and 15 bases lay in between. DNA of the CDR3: TGCGCCAGCAGCTCGGCCCTCCAATCGGGCACAGATACGCAGTATTTT. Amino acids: CASSSALQSGTDTQYF. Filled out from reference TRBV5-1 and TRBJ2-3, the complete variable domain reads KAGVTQTPRYLIKTRGQQVTLSCSPISGHRSVSWYQQTPGQGLQFLFEYFSETQRNKGNFPGRFSGRQFSNSRSEMNVSTLELGDSALYLCASSSALQSGTDTQYFGPGTRLTVL.

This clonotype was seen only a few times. The CDR3 sequence: CASSPAPALAKNIQYF. The CDR3 region has the DNA TGTGCCAGCAGCCCAGCGCCCGCTCTAGCCAAAAACATTCAGTACTTC. This chain connects TRBV7-8 to TRBJ2-4, with D unresolved. V was shortened by 5 bases and J by 0 bases, with 14 bases between the two germline ends. Germline V gives CDR1 SGHVS, CDR2 FQNEAQ. The CDR3 spans 16 residues.

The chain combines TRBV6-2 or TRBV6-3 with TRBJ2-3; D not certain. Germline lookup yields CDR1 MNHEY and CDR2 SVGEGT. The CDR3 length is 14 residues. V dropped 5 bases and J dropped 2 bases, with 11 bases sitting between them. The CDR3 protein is CASSGLTPTDTQYF. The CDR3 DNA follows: TGTGCCAGCAGTGGGCTAACGCCCACAGATACGCAGTATTTT.

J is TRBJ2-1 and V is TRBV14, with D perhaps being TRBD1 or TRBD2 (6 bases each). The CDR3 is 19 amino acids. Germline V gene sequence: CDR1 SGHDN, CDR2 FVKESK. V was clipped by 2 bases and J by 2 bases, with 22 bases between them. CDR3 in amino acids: CASSQSLGTGGSTYNEQFF. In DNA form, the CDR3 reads TGTGCCAGCAGCCAATCCCTAGGGACCGGGGGCTCAACCTACAATGAGCAGTTCTTC.

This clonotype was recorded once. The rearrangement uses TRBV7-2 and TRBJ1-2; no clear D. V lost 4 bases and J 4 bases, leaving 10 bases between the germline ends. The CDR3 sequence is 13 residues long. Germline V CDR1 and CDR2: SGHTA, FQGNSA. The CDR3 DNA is TGTGCCAGCAGCTCCCTGGTCCCCTATGGCTACACCTTC. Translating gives CASSSLVPYGYTF. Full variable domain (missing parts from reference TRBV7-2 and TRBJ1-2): GAGVSQSPSNKVTEKGKDVELRCDPISGHTALYWYRQSLGQGLEFLIYFQGNSAPDKSGLPSDRFSAERTGGSVSTLTIQRTQQEDSAVYLCASSSLVPYGYTFGSGTRLTVV.

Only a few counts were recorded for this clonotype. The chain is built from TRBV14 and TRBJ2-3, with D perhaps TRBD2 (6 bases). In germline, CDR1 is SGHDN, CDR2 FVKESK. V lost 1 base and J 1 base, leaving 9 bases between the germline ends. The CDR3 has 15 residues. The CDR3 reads CASSQGDFGTDTQYF. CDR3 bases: TGTGCCAGCAGCCAAGGGGACTTCGGCACAGATACGCAGTATTTT.

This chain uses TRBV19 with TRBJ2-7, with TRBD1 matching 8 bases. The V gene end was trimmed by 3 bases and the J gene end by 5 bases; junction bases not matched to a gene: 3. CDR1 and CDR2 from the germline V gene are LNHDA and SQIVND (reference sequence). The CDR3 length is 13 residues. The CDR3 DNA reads TGTGCCAGTAGTATGTACAGGGGGGACGAGCAGTACTTC. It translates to CASSMYRGDEQYF. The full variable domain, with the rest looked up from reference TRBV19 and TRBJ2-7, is DGGITQSPKYLFRKEGQNVTLSCEQNLNHDAMYWYRQDPGQGLRLIYYSQIVNDFQKGDIAEGYSVSREKKESFPLTVTSAQKNPTAFYLCASSMYRGDEQYFGPGTRLTVT.

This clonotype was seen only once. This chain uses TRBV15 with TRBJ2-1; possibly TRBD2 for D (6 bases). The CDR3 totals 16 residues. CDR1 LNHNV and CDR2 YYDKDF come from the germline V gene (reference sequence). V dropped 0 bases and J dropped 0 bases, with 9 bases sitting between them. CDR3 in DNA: TGTGCCACCAGCAGAGATCGGGGGACCTCCTACAATGAGCAGTTCTTC. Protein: CATSRDRGTSYNEQFF.

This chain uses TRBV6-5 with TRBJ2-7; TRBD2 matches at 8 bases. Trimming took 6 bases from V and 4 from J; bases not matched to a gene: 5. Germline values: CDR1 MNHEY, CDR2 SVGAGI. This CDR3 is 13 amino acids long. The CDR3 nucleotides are TGTGCCAGCAGCTGGCGGGAGGAGTACGAGCAGTACTTC. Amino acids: CASSWREEYEQYF.

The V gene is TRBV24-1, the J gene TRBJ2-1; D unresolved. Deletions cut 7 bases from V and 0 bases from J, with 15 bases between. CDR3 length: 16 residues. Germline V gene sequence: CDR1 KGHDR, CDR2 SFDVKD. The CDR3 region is CATSSEAPSSYNEQFF. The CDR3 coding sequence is TGTGCCACCAGCAGTGAAGCTCCAAGCTCCTACAATGAGCAGTTCTTC.

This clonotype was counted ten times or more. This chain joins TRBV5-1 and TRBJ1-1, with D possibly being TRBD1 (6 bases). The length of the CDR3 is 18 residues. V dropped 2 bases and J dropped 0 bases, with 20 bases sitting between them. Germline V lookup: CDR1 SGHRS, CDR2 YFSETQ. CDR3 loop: CASSFRGPEPTLNTEAFF. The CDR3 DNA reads TGCGCCAGCAGCTTTCGGGGGCCAGAACCGACCTTGAACACTGAAGCTTTCTTT.